The present entry profiles one T cell receptor (beta chain) with its context. Its specificity is not known. The data stem from a study of post-analysis software for immune sequencing data. Unique molecular identifiers featured in each of the TCR beta cDNA libraries. TCRdb called the PCR reads again in MiXCR, with one record for every CDR3 protein. The data contain 150,000 to 200,000 distinct CDR3 sequences, approximately 30% of them singletons. Germline V gene lookup returns CDR1 DFQATT and CDR2 SNEGSKA (reference sequence). The CDR3 covers 13 residues. Between the trimmed V and J ends, which lost 7 bases and 7 bases, there was a span of 20 bases. Study outcomes and limitations: When patients were compared with controls, five TRBV segments were more frequent, TRBV5-6, TRBV5-1 and TRBV20-1 among them.

This TCR was sampled from a girl aged 10 to 17 with multiple sclerosis. V gene TRBV20-1 combines with J gene TRBJ2-7; maybe TRBD2 (8 bases). Sequencing was carried out using blood. The CDR3 region is CSVPGLGGNEQYF. As DNA, the CDR3 is TGCAGTGTCCCGGGACTAGGGGGCAATGAGCAGTACTTC.